This T cell receptor beta chain was documented in a study of cytomegalovirus exposure and HLA in healthy donors listed by TCRdb under 2017. As for the study more broadly: In an earlier analysis of about 560 of the donors, 250 to 350 Gb of sequence data and 117 million unique TCR beta sequences from about 179 million T cells were reported. On average, roughly 240,000 unique TCR beta nucleotide sequences were sequenced per donor among a few hundred genotyped donors of the cohort, with 15% to 20% of those sequences being non-productive. A separate validation cohort of over 95 different subjects was used in addition to the approximately 700-subject first cohort. A later analysis re-analyzed previously published TCR beta repertoires from 666 donors and added high-resolution HLA genotyping to study TCR occurrence patterns. Genome-wide SNP genotypes for about 60% of the 666 donors were used in a later genetic analysis, which treated that subset as a discovery cohort. Roughly 320 gigabases of sequencing data and 70 million to 100 million unique TCR sequences made up an early release that covered approximately 620 HLA-typed donors. The number of typed donors differed by locus: about 629-630 for A, B, C, DRB1 and DQB1; about 520 for DQA1; 600 to 610 for DPA1; and some 430 for DPB1. Donor age, sex, ethnicity and CMV serostatus were compiled together with the repertoire data. An earlier analysis of around 580 of the donors used high-throughput TCR beta sequencing to judge whether each TCR beta V gene segment behaved as functional or pseudogenic. The study aimed to test whether signatures of past pathogen exposure could be identified by cataloging public T cell receptors. Rather than using new phenotypic data, the later analysis identified candidate immune exposures from TCR beta sequences and from how often those sequences occurred across donors. HLA typing covered class I and class II loci at four-digit resolution. Using immunosequencing, the study profiled T cell repertoires from roughly 650 subjects and related those repertoires to cytomegalovirus serostatus. Among the roughly 390 genotyped donors, around 79% belonged to the genetic ancestry cluster associated with self-reported Caucasian donors. All discovery cohort repertoires had been generated on a single sequencing platform. A handful of DR-DQ haplotypes were treated as single units for association and clustering because of strong linkage in the cohort. To predict cytomegalovirus infection status, the study brought together high-throughput TCR immunosequencing, statistical association of individual TCRs with disease status, and machine learning. The investigation overall reported the following: When HLA alleles, especially DR and DQ, strongly co-occurred, TCR associations were difficult to assign to individual alleles. Compared with the approximately 720-donor mean, donors in an Asian-associated ancestry cluster had fewer N-insertions in productive TCRs, according to a later genetic analysis. V-gene and J-gene trimming of TCR beta chains was associated with a missense DCLRE1C variant in a later genetic analysis, and the association was replicated in an independent cohort. The presence/absence analyses assumed that sequencing depth was roughly uniform across donors, and that assumption may not be true. The sequencing pipeline was judged likely to have produced a cluster of highly shared sequence variants as a technical artifact. In both the original and validation cohorts, the classifier was reported to diagnose cytomegalovirus status with high specificity and sensitivity. Roughly 15 rarely observed V segments, including chromosome 9 orphons, were excluded from the earlier analysis of a few hundred of the donors because counts were too low. The authors suggested that the approach could potentially be extended to other disease states and immunological phenotypes. In a later analysis, the rate of TCR association differed among HLA loci, with DRB1 alleles having the most associated TCRs and HLA-C alleles having the fewest. For the cohort, immune exposure information was limited to CMV serostatus. A further reported finding was that TCR beta sequences accurately predicted the HLA-A and HLA-B alleles for most subjects in the first cohort. While some public TCRs were present in many individuals, most TCR sequences turned up only very rarely across donors. Most CMV-associated TCR beta chains appeared to be HLA-restricted in a later analysis, and the HLA associations seemed to be driven largely by CMV exposure. A later analysis reported that several top co-occurrence clusters appeared linked to parvovirus B19, influenza, CMV and Epstein-Barr virus. The study listed 150 to 200 TCR beta chains as associated with cytomegalovirus. A later analysis found that HLA-associated TCR beta chains were more clonally expanded and had lower generation probabilities than equally common non-associated chains. A few of the identified cytomegalovirus-associated TCR beta chains were confirmed in vitro to be specific for cytomegalovirus antigens. Linkage disequilibrium might explain the correlated functional status among segregating V segments, but an unknown experimental factor could not be ruled out. This cohort had only TCR beta chains sequenced, and the lack of alpha or paired-chain data limited which features could be detected. Because HLA typing was missing for some donors at each locus, association tests included only the typed subset. In an earlier analysis of approximately 590 of the donors, most TCR beta V segments appeared in productive rearrangements about 87% or about 30% of the time, broadly matching IMGT annotations. Some IMGT-functional V segments, including TRBV6-2 and TRBV6-3, could not be distinguished by the 87-base-pair reads and were therefore excluded. In a later analysis, around 17,000 TCR beta sequences were associated with specific HLA alleles at a false discovery rate of 0.05.

To note about this clone: Its cognate antigen has yet to be identified.

Libraries were built with the immunoSEQ multiplex PCR assay. The multiplex PCR relied on a mix of 60 forward primers for TCR Vbeta segments and 13 reverse primers for TCR Jbeta segments. The CDR3 region of rearranged TCR beta genes was amplified from genomic DNA with a multiplex PCR assay. The Illumina HiSeq System was used to sequence the amplified TCR beta libraries as 87-base-pair reads. The published analysis was carried out like this. A later analysis tallied roughly 76 million unique TCR beta chains across the 666 repertoires, and about 10 million of those chains were shared by two or more donors. A nearest-neighbor algorithm error-corrected the raw reads and collapsed the reads into unique sequences, merging closely related sequences to remove PCR and sequencing errors. CDR3 sequences were aligned to IMGT reference sequences to assign V, D and J gene segments. For a sequence to be retained, a match of at least six nucleotides to both a V gene segment and a J gene segment was required. Rearrangements were called productive when the CDR3 lacked stop codons and stayed in frame with V and J; all others were non-productive. Following IMGT convention, CDR3 was defined as the stretch from the second conserved V-encoded cysteine up to the conserved J-encoded phenylalanine. The earlier analysis of some 550 of the donors excluded any sequence lacking an unambiguous match to a single V gene segment. An earlier analysis of approximately 590 of the donors classified V segments as functional when productive rearrangements were above 56.7% and as segregating when the standard deviation between donors was above 5%. A statistical classification framework was built to diagnose cytomegalovirus status from the catalog of TCR beta chain sequences. In a later analysis, V and J genes were assigned by comparing TCR nucleotide sequences against IMGT/GENE-DB human TR gene sequences. The TCRdist pipeline was used in a later analysis to assign CDR3 sequences and most-parsimonious VDJ recombination scenarios. In a later analysis, every TCR beta chain was defined by the combination of its CDR3 amino acid sequence and its V-gene family, and reads without a unique V-gene family were dropped. In a later analysis, some 600 highly shared, low-generation-probability nucleotide sequences were removed to address suspected cross-contamination and a sequencing artifact. In a later analysis, a clonal expansion index was calculated for each public chain from normalized within-repertoire ranks of inferred template counts. In a later analysis, generation probabilities were computed using a VDJ recombination model fitted to out-of-frame rearrangements, and the results were checked against IGoR. Hypergeometric tests were used in a later analysis to score TCR-TCR, TCR-HLA and TCR-CMV co-occurrence, with a repertoire-size bias correction applied to the TCR pairs. False discovery rates were estimated in a later analysis by permuting HLA or CMV assignments 20 times. In a later analysis, co-occurring TCRs were grouped using DBSCAN, and TCRdist sequence similarity was added for clustering within HLA-allele-positive subsets. Repertoires with fewer than 30,000 or more than 120,000 public chains were left out of co-occurrence clustering, as were about 5 repertoires with anomalous nucleotide sharing. TCRdb carries this immuneACCESS record with in-frame sequences only. Its versions omit some clonotypes, under half of them owing to an unresolved V gene in the studies checked, with the rest unexplained. The V and J calls and the clone size are those of that table, but D and trimming were determined from the DNA. For this sample, the table gives about 160,000 clones. Approximately 2% of the sample comes from the top ten.

The cohort consisted of approximately 690 healthy bone marrow donors. At the time of sampling, every cohort member was nominally healthy, though immune exposures that went unrecorded were likely present. The donor was CMV seronegative and belonged to the group of several hundred seronegative cohort members. A peripheral blood sample was collected from each donor, and TCR beta sequencing was performed on peripheral blood mononuclear cells. Genomic DNA was extracted from the blood cell samples with the Qiagen DNeasy Blood Extraction Kit. From a lookup of the germline V gene, CDR1 and CDR2 are MNHEY and SVGAGI. From its cysteine to its phenylalanine, the CDR3 spans 15 amino acids. Of the read, only the CDR3 DNA is kept; its 45 bases are in frame from base 1. Trimming takes 2 bases from V and 7 bases from J, and the germline ends sit 15 bases apart.

The TCR comes from a man younger than 45 in good health and CMV-seronegative. This receptor chain uses TRBV6-5 and TRBJ1-5, with TRBD1 perhaps the D gene, on 6 matching bases. The sequencing sample was made of PBMCs. The bases read TGTGCCAGCAGTTACGATCCGTCTGGGGGCCAGCCCCAGCATTTT. Its coded protein is CASSYDPSGGQPQHF.